This entry lists 11 T cell receptor beta chains sequenced from one sample in a study of T cell responses to AZD1222 COVID-19 vaccine. Profiling relied on immunoSEQ multiplex PCR, and the TCRdb table lists in-frame clones only, not all of them. This sample has some 200,000 clones, with approximately 90% found just once. The sample consisted of peripheral blood, taken on day 0 of AZD1222 vaccination. Receptor source: an adult in good health.

The genes are TRBV14 and TRBJ1-2; D gene uncertain. Germline CDR1 is SGHDN and CDR2 is FVKESK. There are 14 residues in the CDR3. V was cut by 8 bases and J by 0 bases, with 13 bases left in between. The CDR3 DNA reads as TGTGCCAGCTCGCTCTCCGGGCCTAACTATGGCTACACCTTC. It translates to CASSLSGPNYGYTF. Full variable domain (remainder filled in from reference TRBV14 and TRBJ1-2): EAGVTQFPSHSVIEKGQTVTLRCDPISGHDNLYWYRRVMGKEIKFLLHFVKESKQDESGMPNNRFLAERTGGTYSTLKVQPAELEDSGVYFCASSLSGPNYGYTFGSGTRLTVV.

V and J are TRBV7-3 and TRBJ2-3, with 15 positions matching TRBD2. Germline CDR1 reads SGHTA; CDR2 reads FQGTGA. Trimming removed 2 bases from V and 6 bases from J; junction bases left unmatched: 9. CDR3 length equals 18 residues. CDR3 in DNA: TGTGCCAGCAGCTTATGGGGACTAGCGGGGGGACGTGAGGATACGCAGTATTTT. This sequence encodes CASSLWGLAGGREDTQYF.

This clone was counted only a few times. J is TRBJ2-3 and V is TRBV7-2, with 14 bases fitting TRBD2. The ends lost 4 bases at V and 10 bases at J; junction bases unmatched: 10. The germline V gene has CDR1 SGHTA and CDR2 FQGNSA. The CDR3 is 16 residues long. CDR3 DNA sequence: TGTGCCAGCAGCTCTTACGGGACTAGCGGGAGAGGGTCGCAGTATTTT. It encodes CASSSYGTSGRGSQYF.

This clone was counted a few times. The V gene is TRBV6-4, the J gene TRBJ2-7; D is undetermined. Trimming shortened V by 4 bases and J by 6 bases, and 19 bases separated the two germline ends. Germline V gives CDR1 MRHNA, CDR2 SNTAGT. This CDR3 contains 15 residues. The CDR3 protein is CASSGKTQTSGEQYF. The CDR3 DNA is TGTGCCAGCAGTGGGAAGACCCAAACTTCCGGCGAGCAGTACTTC.

In its sample, this clone was seen once. This chain uses TRBV7-9 with TRBJ1-1, with 7 bases matching TRBD1. The germline V gene has CDR1 SEHNR and CDR2 FQNEAQ (reference sequence). The CDR3 is 12 residues long. The V gene end was trimmed by 6 bases and the J gene end by 9 bases; junction bases not matched to a gene: 7. CDR3 sequence: CASRYTGEKAFF. DNA for the CDR3: TGTGCCAGCAGGTATACAGGGGAGAAAGCTTTCTTT. The variable domain in full, with the rest retrieved from reference TRBV7-9 and TRBJ1-1, is DTGVSQNPRHKITKRGQNVTFRCDPISEHNRLYWYRQTLGQGPEFLTYFQNEAQLEKSRLLSDRFSAERPKGSFSTLEIQRTEQGDSAMYLCASRYTGEKAFFGQGTRLTVV.

The chain links TRBV5-1 to TRBJ2-1, with 12 bases that match TRBD2. V shed 4 bases, J shed 8 bases, and the junction held 13 bases outside the gene matches. CDR1 SGHRS and CDR2 YFSETQ come from the germline V gene. This CDR3 has 17 residues. The CDR3 nucleotides are TGCGCCAGCAGCCCGGGGATTTTACTAGCGGGAGGTTATGAGCAGTTCTTC. Translation: CASSPGILLAGGYEQFF.

V gene TRBV19 combines with J gene TRBJ1-2; TRBD1 might be the D (5 bases). The CDR3 is made up of 16 amino acids. Germline V CDR1 and CDR2: LNHDA, SQIVND (reference sequence). V lost 2 bases and J lost 10, with 23 bases in between. The CDR3 reads CASSITPLTALKAYTF. In DNA, the CDR3 is TGTGCCAGTAGTATAACCCCTCTGACAGCACTAAAAGCCTACACCTTC.

The rearrangement joins TRBV7-3 to TRBJ2-1; no reliable D call. Trimming shortened V by 2 bases and J by 0 bases, and 11 bases separated the two germline ends. Germline CDR1 reads SGHTA; CDR2 reads FQGTGA. CDR3 length equals 16 residues. In nucleotides, the CDR3 is TGTGCCAGCAGCTTAGCCCCGGTGGGCTCCTACAATGAGCAGTTCTTC. Amino acid sequence: CASSLAPVGSYNEQFF.

This clone was detected only once. This chain uses TRBV9 with TRBJ2-7; 7 bases line up with TRBD1. Trimming at V came to 7 bases and at J to 2 bases, leaving 9 bases not matched to a gene. The CDR3 is 14 amino acids. CDR1 and CDR2 (germline): SGDLS, YYNGEE. DNA for the CDR3: TGTGCCAGCGGCACCGGGACAGTTGCCTACGAGCAGTACTTC. Amino acids: CASGTGTVAYEQYF.

The chain uses TRBV9 and TRBJ2-7; D is possibly TRBD2 (6 bases). Looked up from germline, CDR1 is SGDLS and CDR2 is YYNGEE. V was clipped by 0 bases and J by 6 bases, with 13 bases between them. The CDR3 has 14 residues. CDR3 loop: CASSVEGQGGEQYF. In DNA form, the CDR3 reads TGTGCCAGCAGCGTAGAGGGGCAGGGAGGCGAGCAGTACTTC.

This clone was seen only once. The chain recombines TRBV2 with TRBJ2-4; the D gene is possibly TRBD2 (6 bases). The germline CDR1 and CDR2 sequences are SNHLY and FYNNEI. Trimming cost V 3 bases and J 9 bases, with 15 bases left between them. The CDR3 has 14 amino acids. The CDR3: CASSEEGLSGIQYF. CDR3 in DNA: TGTGCCAGCAGTGAGGAGGGTTTGTCGGGCATTCAGTACTTC.